These 15 T cell receptor beta chains were all obtained from the same sample, sequenced in a study of cytomegalovirus exposure and HLA in healthy donors (dated by TCRdb to about 2017). The method was the immunoSEQ multiplex PCR assay. For the multiplex PCR, a mixture combining 60 forward primers for TCR Vbeta segments and 13 reverse primers for TCR Jbeta segments was used. TCRdb took over this immuneACCESS table, retaining in-frame rearrangements with V and J assigned. Such tables are incomplete; in checked studies, under half of the missing clones stem from an unresolved V gene, and the remainder is unexplained. The table for this sample records 25,000 to 40,000 clones. The top ten clonotypes cover 4.8% of the sample. The sequenced sample consisted of PBMCs. The source is a female donor in good health and CMV-seronegative.

This chain connects TRBV15 to TRBJ2-2, with TRBD1 identical over 7 bases. This CDR3 has 16 residues. V lost 0 bases and J lost 8; bases outside the gene matches: 9. From germline, CDR1 is LNHNV and CDR2 YYDKDF (reference sequence). In DNA form, the CDR3 reads TGTGCCACCAGCAGAGATCTGCGACAGGGTGCGGGGGAGCTGTTTTTT. This translates into CATSRDLRQGAGELFF.

This chain links TRBV5-1 with TRBJ1-2; D not resolved. Trimming removed 0 bases at V and 4 bases at J, with 7 bases between. The germline V gene encodes CDR1 SGHRS and CDR2 YFSETQ. The CDR3 totals 13 residues. CDR3 nucleotide sequence: TGCGCCAGCAGCTTGGGAGGGTCCTATGGCTACACCTTC. Protein: CASSLGGSYGYTF.

V gene TRBV7-9 combines with J gene TRBJ1-6; D is unclear. The CDR3 runs 14 residues. The ends were cut back, 2 bases at V and 7 bases at J, with 9 bases in the middle. CDR1 and CDR2 from the germline V gene are SEHNR and FQNEAQ (reference sequence). The DNA of the CDR3 is TGTGCCAGCAGCTTATCGTCCGAGAATTCACCCCTCCACTTT. It specifies CASSLSSENSPLHF. The full variable domain, completed using reference TRBV7-9 and TRBJ1-6, is DTGVSQNPRHKITKRGQNVTFRCDPISEHNRLYWYRQTLGQGPEFLTYFQNEAQLEKSRLLSDRFSAERPKGSFSTLEIQRTEQGDSAMYLCASSLSSENSPLHFGNGTRLTVT.

V is TRBV9 and J is TRBJ1-4, with 7 bases aligning to TRBD1. With 4 bases clipped from V and 0 bases from J, the junction kept 3 bases outside the gene matches. CDR1 is SGDLS and CDR2 is YYNGEE in the germline V gene. The CDR3 is 15 residues long. The chain's CDR3 is CASSTGATTNEKLFF. The CDR3 DNA follows: TGTGCCAGCAGCACAGGGGCGACAACTAATGAAAAACTGTTTTTT.

The chain links TRBV7-6 to TRBJ2-7, with 9 bases that match TRBD1. Germline V lookup: CDR1 SGHVS, CDR2 FNYEAQ. The CDR3 is 14 amino acids. V lost 1 base, J lost 5 bases, and 3 bases stayed unmatched. CDR3 protein: CASSLEGQGNEQYF. The CDR3 DNA is TGTGCCAGCAGCTTAGAGGGACAGGGCAACGAGCAGTACTTC.

The chain employs TRBV19 and TRBJ2-5, with TRBD1 matching 9 bases. Per the germline V gene, CDR1 is LNHDA and CDR2 is SQIVND (reference sequence). This CDR3 is built from 17 residues. V was pared by 4 bases and J by 9 bases, with 18 bases of the junction left unmatched. For the CDR3, the DNA is TGTGCCAGTAGTACCTACCAACAGGGGGCGATTCCTAGAGCCCAGTACTTC. Its translation is CASSTYQQGAIPRAQYF.

This chain connects TRBV12-5 to TRBJ1-5; D is unresolved. The V end was cut by 7 bases, the J end by 6 bases, with 10 bases between. Germline values: CDR1 LGHNT, CDR2 FRNRAP. There are 12 residues in the CDR3. This CDR3 is CASAAISQPQHF. As DNA, the CDR3 is TGTGCTAGTGCCGCCATTAGTCAGCCCCAGCATTTT.

The chain is built from TRBV2 and TRBJ2-5; 14 positions agree with TRBD2. CDR1 is SNHLY, CDR2 FYNNEI, per germline. V dropped 6 bases and J dropped 0; count of bases not matched to a gene: 6. The CDR3 covers 17 residues. In DNA, the CDR3 is TGTGCCAGCAGCCGACGGACTAGCGGGGGGTACCAAGAGACCCAGTACTTC. Translation gives CASSRRTSGGYQETQYF. Drawing the rest from reference TRBV2 and TRBJ2-5, the complete variable domain is EPEVTQTPSHQVTQMGQEVILRCVPISNHLYFYWYRQILGQKVEFLVSFYNNEISEKSEIFDDQFSVERPDGSNFTLKIRSTKLEDSAMYFCASSRRTSGGYQETQYFGPGTRLLVL.

V is TRBV6-4 and J is TRBJ2-1; D ambiguous. Germline V gives CDR1 MRHNA, CDR2 SNTAGT. The CDR3 sequence is 13 residues long. Trimming left V 0 bases short and J 4 bases short, with 4 bases between. The CDR3 here is CASSDSSYNEQFF. In DNA, the CDR3 is TGTGCCAGCAGTGACTCGAGTTACAATGAGCAGTTCTTC.

The chain uses TRBV12-5 and TRBJ1-5; D is perhaps TRBD1 (5 bases). V was trimmed by 7 bases and J by 4 bases, leaving 11 bases between them. This CDR3 region has 13 residues. Germline V gene lookup returns CDR1 LGHNT and CDR2 FRNRAP. Here the CDR3 DNA reads TGTGCTAGTGATATAGACAGAAATCAGCCCCAGCATTTT. Translating gives CASDIDRNQPQHF.

The rearrangement joins TRBV5-8 to TRBJ2-7; perhaps TRBD1 as D (5 bases). V was pared by 4 bases and J by 6 bases, with 20 bases between. The germline V gene encodes CDR1 SGHTS and CDR2 YDEGEE. The CDR3 runs to 15 residues. The CDR3 DNA is TGTGCCAGCAGCGATAAAGGGGTAGTGACGGGCGAGCAGTACTTC. Protein product: CASSDKGVVTGEQYF. Looking up the rest from reference TRBV5-8 and TRBJ2-7 gives the full variable domain: EAGVTQSPTHLIKTRGQQATLRCSPISGHTSVYWYQQALGLGLQFLLWYDEGEERNRGNFPPRFSGRQFPNYSSELNVNALELEDSALYLCASSDKGVVTGEQYFGPGTRLTVT.

The rearrangement links TRBV4-3 to TRBJ1-2, with D perhaps TRBD1 (6 bases). V lost 3 bases and J lost 7, with 18 bases in between. Germline values: CDR1 LGHNA, CDR2 YSLEER. CDR3 size: 15 residues. The CDR3 DNA reads as TGCGCCAGCAGCCAGACTCCTCGGGGGGCGCGTGGCTACACCTTC. As protein: CASSQTPRGARGYTF.

For the CDR3, the DNA is TGTGCCAGCAGCTCACTCGGTCTCAACTATGGCTACACCTTC. It specifies CASSSLGLNYGYTF. This chain links TRBV28 with TRBJ1-2, with no clear D. CDR1 is MDHEN and CDR2 is SYDVKM in the germline V gene. Trimming cost V 6 bases and J 2 bases, with 13 bases left between them. This CDR3 has 14 amino acids.

Here the CDR3 reads CASSVLRTSYNSPLHF. The CDR3 DNA sequence: TGTGCCAGCAGTGTCCTCAGAACCTCCTATAATTCACCCCTCCACTTT. The rearrangement joins TRBV25-1 to TRBJ1-6; D is unclear. Trimming pared 4 bases from V and 0 bases from J, leaving 10 bases between. The germline gives CDR1 MGHDK, CDR2 SYGVNS. The length of the CDR3 is 16 residues.

The chain has TRBV6-5 and TRBJ1-3, with D possibly TRBD1 on 6 matching bases. Germline lookup yields CDR1 MNHEY and CDR2 SVGAGI. V was pared by 0 bases and J by 2 bases, with 8 bases between. This CDR3 spans 15 amino acids. In nucleotides, the CDR3 is TGTGCCAGCAGTTACTCGGCAGGGGCTGGAAACACCATATATTTT. This codes for CASSYSAGAGNTIYF.